This is a list of T cell receptor beta chains from one sample in a study of T cell repertoires in cytomegalovirus infection. TCRdb independently ran MiXCR on the reads; one entry per CDR3 protein. The sample gives around 740,000 distinct CDR3 sequences, roughly 35% of which show up once; 2.5% to 3% is in the top ten. Sequenced: PBMCs. All receptors come from a human donor in good health (CMV status not recorded). Some clones in this sample may be carry-over from other donors' samples. The CDR3 runs from the conserved cysteine through the conserved F or W. Fields, in order: D gene, V gene, clone size, J gene, CDR3 DNA, CDR3 protein. The D gene is left open where the match is weak. Expanded clones are given a class, and other clones once, few, many or no size at all.

D: TRBD1; V: TRBV28; size: few; J: TRBJ2-7; DNA: TGTGCCAGCAGGGTTATTGGGACAGGAGCCTACGAGCAGTACTTC; CDR3: CASRVIGTGAYEQYF
D: .; V: TRBV3-1; size: .; J: TRBJ1-2; DNA: TGTGCCAGCAGCCAAGAGGGCGACTACACCTTC; CDR3: CASSQEGDYTF
D: .; V: TRBV7-2; size: few; J: TRBJ2-3; DNA: TGTGCCAGCAGCCAAAGGGAGCGGGGCACAGATACGCAGTATTTT; CDR3: CASSQRERGTDTQYF
D: TRBD1; V: TRBV7-6; size: many; J: TRBJ1-1; DNA: TGTGCCAGCAGCCGGGACAGGGTGAACACTGAAGCTTTCTTT; CDR3: CASSRDRVNTEAFF
D: TRBD2; V: TRBV29-1; size: few; J: TRBJ2-7; DNA: TGCAGCGTTGAAGAACGTAGCGGGAGCGACGAGCAGTACTTC; CDR3: CSVEERSGSDEQYF
D: TRBD2; V: TRBV4-1; size: many; J: TRBJ2-3; DNA: TGCGCCAGCAGCGCACTAGCGGGGGGGACAGATACGCAGTATTTT; CDR3: CASSALAGGTDTQYF
D: TRBD2; V: TRBV5-1; size: .; J: TRBJ2-7; DNA: TGCGCCAGCAGCCTGCCGGGACTAGCGGGAGCAAGCTACGAGCAGTACTTC; CDR3: CASSLPGLAGASYEQYF
D: TRBD1; V: TRBV7-3; size: .; J: TRBJ1-1; DNA: TGTGCCAGCAGCCCCGGGACAGGGATGGGCACTGAAGCTTTCTTT; CDR3: CASSPGTGMGTEAFF
D: .; V: TRBV5-5; size: few; J: TRBJ1-1; DNA: TGTGCCAGCAATCCCTGGTACGGGAACACTGAAGCTTTCTTT; CDR3: CASNPWYGNTEAFF
D: TRBD2; V: TRBV4-1; size: few; J: TRBJ2-5; DNA: TGCGCCAGCAGCCGGGGAGCGGGGGGCGAAGAGACCCAGTACTTC; CDR3: CASSRGAGGEETQYF
D: .; V: TRBV7-6; size: .; J: TRBJ2-7; DNA: TGTGCCAGCAGCTTAGCTTCTACCCAACACAGCTACGAGCAGTACTTC; CDR3: CASSLASTQHSYEQYF
D: .; V: TRBV7-9; size: .; J: TRBJ1-1; DNA: TGTGCCAGCAGAACGACCTCTGAAGCTTTCTTT; CDR3: CASRTTSEAFF
D: .; V: TRBV19; size: .; J: TRBJ1-4; DNA: TGTGCCAGAGAGACGGATGCCTATAATGAAAAACTGTTTTTT; CDR3: CARETDAYNEKLFF
D: TRBD2; V: TRBV4-3; size: .; J: TRBJ2-2; DNA: TGCGCCAGCAGCCAAGAATGGGGCGGGGGGAACACCGGGGAGCTGTTTTTT; CDR3: CASSQEWGGGNTGELFF
D: TRBD1; V: TRBV7-9; size: .; J: TRBJ1-6; DNA: TGTGCCAGCAGCTTAGCCCCTACCTTCACAGGGGCTAATTCACCCCTCCACTTT; CDR3: CASSLAPTFTGANSPLHF
D: .; V: TRBV7-9; size: .; J: TRBJ2-7; DNA: TGTGCCAGCAGCTTAGAGGCCCAGCGGGAGCAGTACTTC; CDR3: CASSLEAQREQYF
D: .; V: TRBV6-1; size: few; J: TRBJ1-3; DNA: TGTGCCAGCAGTGATGTCTCCGGACCCCCTGGAAACACCATATATTTT; CDR3: CASSDVSGPPGNTIYF
D: .; V: TRBV9; size: .; J: TRBJ1-6; DNA: TGTGCCAGCAGCGGAGGGTCTCCTGGATCACCCCTCCACTTT; CDR3: CASSGGSPGSPLHF
D: .; V: TRBV12-5; size: few; J: TRBJ1-1; DNA: TGTGCTAGTGGTTTACAGGGCACTGAAGCTTTCTTT; CDR3: CASGLQGTEAFF
D: .; V: TRBV12-3/TRBV12-4; size: .; J: TRBJ1-4; DNA: TGTGCCAGCAGTTTACAGCGACAGCTGAGGACTAATGAAAAACTGTTTTTT; CDR3: CASSLQRQLRTNEKLFF
D: .; V: TRBV6-5; size: few; J: TRBJ2-2; DNA: TGTGCCAGCGGATACCTCAGCGGAGTCGCCGGCACCGGGGAGCTGTTTTTT; CDR3: CASGYLSGVAGTGELFF
D: .; V: TRBV7-9; size: .; J: TRBJ2-5; DNA: TGTGCCAGCAGCTTACAGGTCCGAGAGACCCAGTACTTC; CDR3: CASSLQVRETQYF
D: .; V: TRBV20-1; size: .; J: TRBJ2-1; DNA: TGCAGTGCTTCGACTAGTACCGGCTACAATGAGCAGTTCTTC; CDR3: CSASTSTGYNEQFF
D: .; V: TRBV12-3/TRBV12-4; size: once; J: TRBJ2-2; DNA: TGTGCCAGCACTTTGGGGGATCCAACCGGGGAGCTGTTTTTT; CDR3: CASTLGDPTGELFF
D: .; V: TRBV6-1; size: .; J: TRBJ1-1; DNA: TGTGCCGGTGGAGAAAATACTGAAGCTTTCTTT; CDR3: CAGGENTEAFF
D: .; V: TRBV6-6; size: .; J: TRBJ2-1; DNA: TGTGCCAGCAGTCTGTTTACAGGACCCGGGAGCTCCTACAATGAGCAGTTCTTC; CDR3: CASSLFTGPGSSYNEQFF
D: .; V: TRBV12-3/TRBV12-4; size: .; J: TRBJ2-1; DNA: TGTGCCAGCAGTTCGATCCCGACTAGAGCGAGTTACAATGAGCAGTTCTTC; CDR3: CASSSIPTRASYNEQFF
D: .; V: TRBV7-2; size: many; J: TRBJ2-1; DNA: TGTGCCAGCAGCTTGGACTACGAAAGTGAGCAGTTCTTC; CDR3: CASSLDYESEQFF
D: TRBD2; V: TRBV18; size: few; J: TRBJ2-3; DNA: TGTGCCAGCCAACCACCTAGCGGGAGGGCCAGGGCGGATACGCAGTATTTT; CDR3: CASQPPSGRARADTQYF